This T cell receptor beta chain was sequenced in a study of identical twins. This CDR3 spans 15 amino acids. V gave up 4 bases and J gave up 2 bases, with 14 bases separating them. General observations from the study: Twin-shared out-of-frame alpha sequences showed excess low generation probability.

In TCRdb, the 5' RACE reads were re-called with MiXCR into one record per CDR3 protein. Here the sample spans 510,000 or so distinct CDR3 sequences, 12% to 15% being singletons. This clonotype was detected ten times or more. The antigen remains unidentified. These data are also associated with another study on yellow fever vaccine responses in identical twins. This second study notes: Twins reportedly mounted vaccine T cell responses that seemed partly convergent, partly personalized.

This rearrangement joins TRBV12-3 or TRBV12-4 to TRBJ1-1; TRBD1 is a possible D gene (6 bases). The sequenced sample was CD4+ T cells sorted from blood. The TCR was taken from a woman aged 18-29 years in good health. CDR3 nucleotide sequence: TGTGCCAGCAGTTCTAACAGGGTTGGAAACACTGAAGCTTTCTTT. Translated: CASSSNRVGNTEAFF.